Below, 9 T cell receptor beta chains from the same sample are listed, as sequenced in a study of OX40 agonist ivuxolimab in advanced cancers. The method was immunoSEQ multiplex PCR; TCRdb's version includes in-frame clones alone and lacks a portion of them. The sample records about 36,000 clones, around 77% being singletons. Specimen: CD4+ or CD8+ T cells sorted from blood, collected in a trial of the OX40 agonist ivuxolimab. The receptors shown here come from an adult with an advanced solid tumor such as melanoma, head and neck, liver or kidney cancer.

Here the CDR3 reads CASSVEGYGSGNTIYF. The CDR3 region has the DNA TGTGCCAGCAGCGTAGAGGGGTACGGGTCTGGAAACACCATATATTTT. The chain carries TRBV9 and TRBJ1-3, with D maybe TRBD1 (5 bases). Germline lookup yields CDR1 SGDLS and CDR2 YYNGEE. V was shortened by 0 bases and J by 1 base, with 11 bases between the two germline ends. The CDR3 sequence is 16 residues long. Combining the CDR3 with reference TRBV9 and TRBJ1-3 gives the whole variable domain DSGVTQTPKHLITATGQRVTLRCSPRSGDLSVYWYQQSLDQGLQFLIQYYNGEERAKGNILERFSAQQFPDLHSELNLSSLELGDSALYFCASSVEGYGSGNTIYFGEGSWLTVV.

For the CDR3, the DNA is TGTGCCAGCAGCTTGGGTAGGAGCGAGCAGTACTTC. Its protein is CASSLGRSEQYF. The chain uses TRBV5-6 and TRBJ2-7; D is unresolved. V dropped 0 bases and J dropped 6 bases, with 7 bases sitting between them. Germline V gene lookup returns CDR1 SGHDT and CDR2 YYEEEE. The CDR3 runs 12 residues.

V is TRBV6-5 and J is TRBJ1-1; D not certain. Per germline, CDR1 MNHEY and CDR2 SVGAGI. This CDR3 is built from 14 residues. Trimming took 6 bases from V and 3 from J, leaving 14 bases between them. Here the CDR3 DNA reads TGTGCCAGCAGCCCCCCGGACTCCGACACTGAAGCTTTCTTT. Its translation is CASSPPDSDTEAFF.

The chain combines TRBV4-1 with TRBJ2-7; D may be TRBD2 (5 bases). Germline values: CDR1 MGHRA, CDR2 YSYEKL. CDR3 length equals 13 residues. Trimming shortened V by 4 bases and J by 6 bases, and 13 bases separated the two germline ends. In nucleotides, the CDR3 is TGCGCCAGCAGCCTCTTGAGCGGTCCCGAGCAGTACTTC. This encodes CASSLLSGPEQYF.

The CDR3 sequence is CASSLDRTGGPAGELFF. Here the CDR3 DNA reads TGTGCCAGCAGCTTAGACCGGACAGGGGGTCCCGCCGGGGAGCTGTTTTTT. This chain uses TRBV11-2 with TRBJ2-2; TRBD1 agrees at 10 bases. With V trimmed by 0 bases and J by 6 bases, 7 bases remained unmatched. CDR1 and CDR2 from the germline V gene are SGHAT and FQNNGV. The CDR3 runs to 17 residues.

The rearrangement joins TRBV4-3 to TRBJ1-2, with 8 bases that match TRBD1. This CDR3 comprises 15 residues. The germline gives CDR1 LGHNA, CDR2 YSLEER. J lost 3 bases, V lost 2 bases, and 5 bases had no gene match. CDR3 loop: CASSQLIQGDYGYTF. CDR3 nucleotides: TGCGCCAGCAGCCAACTTATACAGGGGGACTATGGCTACACCTTC.

The chain combines TRBV11-2 with TRBJ2-7, with 11 positions matching TRBD2. The CDR3 consists of 19 residues. CDR1 is SGHAT and CDR2 is FQNNGV in the germline V gene. V dropped 0 bases and J dropped 3; count of bases not matched to a gene: 13. The CDR3 DNA reads TGTGCCAGCAGCTTAGACCTTCTGGCAGGGACTAGCGGACTCTACGAGCAGTACTTC. It codes for CASSLDLLAGTSGLYEQYF.

The chain recombines TRBV11-3 with TRBJ2-2; D is perhaps TRBD1 or TRBD2 (5 bases each). CDR3 length: 12 amino acids. V lost 5 bases and J lost 7, with 8 bases in between. Germline V gives CDR1 SGHNT, CDR2 YENEEA. CDR3 region: CASSLGVGELFF. In DNA, the CDR3 is TGTGCCAGCAGCCTGGGGGTCGGGGAGCTGTTTTTT.

This chain links TRBV15 with TRBJ2-5; 11 nucleotides agree with TRBD2. The assigned J gene may be wrong: the sequence end matches TRBJ2-7 better. Germline values: CDR1 LNHNV, CDR2 YYDKDF (reference sequence). The CDR3 loop spans 16 amino acids. The CDR3 DNA reads as TGTGCCACCAGCAGAGCGTCAACTAGCGGGAGTTACGAGCAGTACTTC. Protein product: CATSRASTSGSYEQYF.